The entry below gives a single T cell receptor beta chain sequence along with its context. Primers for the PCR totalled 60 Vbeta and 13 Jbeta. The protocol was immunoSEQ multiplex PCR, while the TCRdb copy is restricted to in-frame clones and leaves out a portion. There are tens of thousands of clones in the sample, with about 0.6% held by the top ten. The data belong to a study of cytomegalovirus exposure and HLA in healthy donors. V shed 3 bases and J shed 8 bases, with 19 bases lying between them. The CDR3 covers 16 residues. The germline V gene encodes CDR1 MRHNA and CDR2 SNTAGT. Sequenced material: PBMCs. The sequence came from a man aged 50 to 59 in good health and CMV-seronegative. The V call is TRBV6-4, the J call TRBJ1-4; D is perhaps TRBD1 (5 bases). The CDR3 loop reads CASSEIIRPGGEKLFF. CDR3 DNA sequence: TGTGCCAGCAGTGAAATTATTCGGCCGGGGGGGGAAAAACTGTTTTTT.